Sequencing of this T cell receptor (beta chain) was carried out in a study of blood T cell repertoires in COVID-19. Study information: Samples came from the United States, Italy and Spain, spanning acute and convalescent COVID-19. T cells, B-cell-depleted T cells, or PBMCs provided the cDNA or gDNA that served as material.

Germline V lookup: CDR1 SEHNR, CDR2 FQNEAQ (reference sequence). The CDR3 totals 14 residues. The V end lost 2 bases, the J end lost 2 bases, and 8 bases lay between the germline ends. Per the study methods: By means of reference gene primer amplification, nucleated cell counts were estimated. Here immunoSEQ multiplex PCR was the method, and the copy in TCRdb shows in-frame clones only, minus some. V and J calls and clone size are as listed in that table; D and trimming were resolved from the DNA. Among tens of thousands of clones, about nine tenths were seen once, and the ten largest hold 12%. This clone was counted once.

Sequencing used peripheral blood. The chain is built from TRBV7-9 and TRBJ2-3; possible D gene TRBD2, 6 bases. The receptor was derived from a human donor in a cohort sampled during active COVID-19. CDR3 nucleotide sequence: TGTGCCAGCAGCTTATGGACTAACACAGATACGCAGTATTTT. Translation gives CASSLWTNTDTQYF. Together with reference TRBV7-9 and TRBJ2-3, the CDR3 gives the full variable domain: DTGVSQNPRHKITKRGQNVTFRCDPISEHNRLYWYRQTLGQGPEFLTYFQNEAQLEKSRLLSDRFSAERPKGSFSTLEIQRTEQGDSAMYLCASSLWTNTDTQYFGPGTRLTVL.